This paragraph reports one TCR beta chain. This clone is a singleton in its sample. Its antigen is not yet known. No much larger clone is present one base from it, and per-base qualities are unavailable. The collaborating institutions used their own protocols to collect whole blood in K2EDTA tubes. For TCRbeta analysis, collaborators shipped samples as frozen whole blood, isolated PBMCs, or DNA extracted from either of those sample types. The V end loses 4 bases and the J end loses 7 bases, and a stretch of 8 bases separates them. From the cysteine through the phenylalanine, the CDR3 covers 12 amino acids. CDR3 DNA only is kept here, 36 bases in frame from base 1. CDR1 is given as LGHDT and CDR2 as YNNKEL, both from the germline V gene (reference sequence). TCRbeta CDR3 regions were amplified from genomic DNA using the immunoSEQ Assay, a bias-controlled multiplex PCR. Turning to the authors' computational methods: The number of nucleated cells in each sample was estimated from the amplification of reference gene primers within the assay. Sequence reads were collapsed and filtered to measure the absolute abundance of every unique TCRbeta CDR3 rearrangement. Productive Simpson clonality was computed per sample as the square root of Simpson's diversity index over productive rearrangements. As stored in TCRdb, this immuneACCESS dataset retains in-frame rearrangements with V and J assigned. A fraction of the clones does not appear; measured against another copy, unresolved V genes explain less than half of the discrepancy, and the remainder lacks a known reason. V and J calls and clone size follow that table, whereas D and trimming were derived from the DNA. The sample contains about 190,000 clones, around 84% of them found a single time. The top ten clonotypes cover about an eighth of the sample.

The record originates from a study of blood T cell repertoires in COVID-19 (dated by TCRdb to 2020 to 2021). Describing the broader study: Collaborator samples came from the United States, Italy and Spain and covered acute and convalescent phases of COVID-19. Sample metadata almost always included a de-identified subject ID, COVID-19 status, age in years and sex. Subjects who had been exposed to COVID-19, were actively infected with it, or had recovered from it provided the deeply sampled blood TCRbeta repertoires that made up the dataset. HLA class I and class II types, where available, came from metadata supplied by the sample provider rather than from assay-based typing. The samples were drawn from the first 160 participants of the ongoing ImmuneRACE study and from under 1,500 subjects provided by 6 global collaborators. The prospective study material was composed of cDNA or gDNA derived from T cells, B-cell-depleted T cells, or PBMCs. A freely available public database, intended as a resource for researchers studying the immune response to SARS-CoV-2, is where the repertoires were released.

Overall study outcomes, separate from this receptor: Clinical and demographic metadata were provided uncurated, with the amount varying by source and participant.

This clonotype was obtained from a man in his thirties or forties with active or convalescent COVID-19. Sequenced material: peripheral blood. Recombination connected TRBV3-1 (or the pseudogene TRBV3-2) to TRBJ1-3; the D gene cannot be named for sure. The DNA sequence is as follows: TGTGCCAGCAGCCCCGGGGAGAACACCATATATTTT. Translation gives CASSPGENTIYF.